The 27 T cell receptor beta chains below all came from one sample that was sequenced in a study of blood T cell repertoires in COVID-19. Sequenced by immunoSEQ multiplex PCR; TCRdb stores in-frame clones only, minus some. Of 95,000 to 100,000 clones listed, approximately 84% are singletons. The sequenced sample was peripheral blood. The receptor set was obtained from a man in his sixties or seventies with acute or convalescent COVID-19.

This sequence joins TRBV6-2 or TRBV6-3 and TRBJ2-6; 8 bases match TRBD1. V dropped 6 bases and J dropped 0; count of bases not matched to a gene: 10. Germline V gene data show CDR1 as MNHEY and CDR2 as SVGEGT. The CDR3 sequence is 18 residues long. CDR3 DNA: TGTGCCAGCAGCCCTGGACAGGGTTTCAGCTCTGGGGCCAACGTCCTGACTTTC. As protein: CASSPGQGFSSGANVLTF.

This chain links TRBV18 with TRBJ2-1, with 11 bases that match TRBD2. Germline-derived CDR1 and CDR2 are KGHSH and LQKENI. The CDR3 is made up of 17 amino acids. The V gene end was trimmed by 2 bases and the J gene end by 6 bases; junction bases not matched to a gene: 9. The CDR3 here is CASSPSLAGGQGNEQFF. CDR3 DNA: TGTGCCAGCTCACCAAGCTTAGCGGGAGGGCAAGGCAATGAGCAGTTCTTC.

The gene calls are TRBV5-1 and TRBJ2-4, with 12 bases that match TRBD1. The CDR3 runs to 18 residues. The V gene's germline CDR1 is SGHRS and CDR2 YFSETQ. Germline trimming cut 4 bases from V and 6 bases from J; bases unmatched to any gene: 14. CDR3 residues: CASSPRSPGQGAGNIQYF. CDR3 sequence (DNA): TGCGCCAGCAGCCCCCGGAGCCCGGGACAGGGGGCGGGAAACATTCAGTACTTC.

The chain joins TRBV5-1 to TRBJ1-6, with TRBD1 identical over 8 bases. CDR3 length: 15 residues. After removal of 4 bases from V and 4 bases from J, the junction contained 4 bases not matched to a gene. The germline CDR1 and CDR2 sequences are SGHRS and YFSETQ. CDR3 in amino acids: CASSLGQGYNSPLHF. CDR3 DNA sequence: TGCGCCAGCAGCCTAGGACAGGGTTATAATTCACCCCTCCACTTT.

The gene calls are TRBV6-5 and TRBJ1-2; 7 bases fit TRBD1. Per germline, CDR1 MNHEY and CDR2 SVGAGI. CDR3 length equals 14 residues. V gave up 5 bases and J gave up 7 bases; unmatched junction bases: 10. In DNA, the CDR3 is TGTGCCAGCAGTACCCCGGGACAGTTTTCTGGCTACACCTTC. Residues: CASSTPGQFSGYTF.

The chain couples TRBV7-9 to TRBJ1-2; D ambiguous. The germline V gene has CDR1 SEHNR and CDR2 FQNEAQ (reference sequence). This CDR3 has 14 residues. Trimming shortened V by 0 bases and J by 0 bases, and 5 bases separated the two germline ends. The CDR3 protein is CASSLASSNYGYTF. The DNA of the CDR3 is TGTGCCAGCAGCTTAGCCTCTTCTAACTATGGCTACACCTTC.

This clone turned up a few times. V and J are TRBV7-9 and TRBJ2-7; D gene unclear. The CDR3 totals 14 residues. The ends were cut back, 3 bases at V and 1 base at J, with 10 bases in the middle. The germline gives CDR1 SEHNR, CDR2 FQNEAQ (reference sequence). This chain's CDR3 is CASSFPEESYEQYF. The DNA of the CDR3 is TGTGCCAGCAGCTTCCCCGAGGAGTCCTACGAGCAGTACTTC.

The rearrangement links TRBV19 to TRBJ1-2; 8 bases match TRBD1. The CDR3 is 15 residues long. Germline-derived CDR1 and CDR2 are LNHDA and SQIVND (reference sequence). V shed 7 bases, J shed 8 bases, and the junction held 15 bases outside the gene matches. Here the CDR3 DNA reads TGTGCCAGTATCTCTACGTCAGGGGGCCCTCTAGGCTACACCTTC. This sequence encodes CASISTSGGPLGYTF.

With regard to this clone: This specimen includes other DNA sequences encoding the same CDR3. The rearrangement joins TRBV10-3 to TRBJ2-1; TRBD2 agrees at 8 bases. CDR1 ENHRY and CDR2 SYGVKD come from the germline V gene. V lost 8 bases, J lost 0 bases, and 6 bases stayed unmatched. The CDR3 is 15 amino acids. The CDR3 sequence is CAISTGTSSYNEQFF. CDR3 sequence (DNA): TGTGCCATCTCTACTGGGACTAGCTCCTACAATGAGCAGTTCTTC.

The V gene is TRBV30, the J gene TRBJ2-1; TRBD2 matches at 13 bases. V shed 3 bases, J shed 9 bases, and the junction held 11 bases outside the gene matches. The CDR3 contains 16 residues. CDR1 is GTSNPN, CDR2 SVGIG, per germline (reference sequence). The chain's CDR3 is CAWRGPGLAGRSEQFF. Here the CDR3 DNA reads TGTGCCTGGAGGGGCCCGGGACTAGCGGGACGGAGTGAGCAGTTCTTC.

This clone was counted a single time. The chain carries TRBV9 and TRBJ2-1, with D uncertain. Per germline, CDR1 SGDLS and CDR2 YYNGEE. The ends were cut back, 0 bases at V and 0 bases at J, with 13 bases in the middle. This CDR3 has 17 amino acids. The CDR3 sequence: CASSVAWALGSYNEQFF. DNA of the CDR3: TGTGCCAGCAGCGTAGCTTGGGCCCTGGGCTCCTACAATGAGCAGTTCTTC.

The rearrangement uses TRBV18 and TRBJ1-1; D not resolved. CDR3 length: 13 residues. V lost 2 bases and J 3 bases, leaving 7 bases between the germline ends. CDR1 KGHSH and CDR2 LQKENI come from the germline V gene. The CDR3 nucleotides read TGTGCCAGCTCACCAGGGAGGGACACTGAAGCTTTCTTT. This translates into CASSPGRDTEAFF.

This sequence joins TRBV28 and TRBJ2-5; 9 nucleotides agree with TRBD2. Germline CDR1 MDHEN, CDR2 SYDVKM. This CDR3 is built from 13 residues. Trimming removed 5 bases from V and 5 bases from J; junction bases left unmatched: 3. The CDR3: CASSVSGRETQYF. The CDR3 region has the DNA TGTGCCAGCAGTGTCAGCGGGAGGGAGACCCAGTACTTC.

The CDR3 DNA is TGTGCCAGCAGCTTAGTTACAGGGGGCATAGGGCAGCCCCAGCATTTT. Its protein is CASSLVTGGIGQPQHF. The genes are TRBV7-2 and TRBJ1-5; 9 nucleotides match TRBD1. J was trimmed by 7 bases and V by 1 base; bases with no gene match: 8. The CDR3 loop spans 16 amino acids. The germline CDR1 and CDR2 sequences are SGHTA and FQGNSA.

The chain's CDR3 is CASSFHIAGIANEQFF. Here the CDR3 DNA reads TGTGCCAGCAGTTTTCACATAGCGGGGATCGCCAATGAGCAGTTCTTC. The genes are TRBV7-9 and TRBJ2-1, with 8 nucleotides matching TRBD2. Germline V gene sequence: CDR1 SEHNR, CDR2 FQNEAQ (reference sequence). The length of the CDR3 is 16 residues. The V segment lost 6 bases and the J segment 6 bases; nucleotides outside the gene matches: 13. Supplemented by reference TRBV7-9 and TRBJ2-1, the full variable domain reads DTGVSQNPRHKITKRGQNVTFRCDPISEHNRLYWYRQTLGQGPEFLTYFQNEAQLEKSRLLSDRFSAERPKGSFSTLEIQRTEQGDSAMYLCASSFHIAGIANEQFFGPGTRLTVL.

The V and J genes are TRBV6-5 and TRBJ2-2; the match to TRBD1 covers 9 bases. The CDR3 contains 15 residues. The J segment lost 6 bases and the V segment lost 10 bases, leaving 12 bases of the junction unmatched. In germline, CDR1 is MNHEY, CDR2 SVGAGI. Here the CDR3 DNA reads TGTGCCACACGACAGGGGGTCGAAATCCCCGGGGAGCTGTTTTTT. Its protein is CATRQGVEIPGELFF.

In nucleotides, the CDR3 is TGTGCCACTCGGGGAGGAGGTTTGGAGCAGTACTTC. Its protein is CATRGGGLEQYF. V and J are TRBV27 and TRBJ2-7, with D possibly being TRBD2 (6 bases). V dropped 10 bases and J dropped 7 bases, with 17 bases sitting between them. The CDR3 is 12 amino acids. Looked up from germline, CDR1 is MNHEY and CDR2 is SMNVEV (reference sequence).

The CDR3 here is CSAFRTDSYNEQFF. The CDR3 region has the DNA TGCAGTGCCTTTCGGACAGATTCCTACAATGAGCAGTTCTTC. The chain joins TRBV29-1 to TRBJ2-1, with a weak D call TRBD1 (6 bases). Germline-derived CDR1 and CDR2 are SQVTM and ANQGSEA. The CDR3 is made up of 14 amino acids.

As concerns this clone: The same CDR3 arises from other DNA sequences in this sample as well. The genes are TRBV5-1 and TRBJ2-1, with no clear D. The CDR3 sequence is 13 residues long. Trimming removed 0 bases at V and 3 bases at J, with 4 bases between. Germline values: CDR1 SGHRS, CDR2 YFSETQ. CDR3 sequence: CASSLDSYNEQFF. For the CDR3, the DNA is TGCGCCAGCAGCTTGGATAGCTACAATGAGCAGTTCTTC.

The CDR3: CASSQVARTGTLAGPNEQFF. The CDR3 DNA is TGTGCCAGCAGCCAAGTAGCTCGGACAGGGACCCTAGCGGGACCCAATGAGCAGTTCTTC. This chain connects TRBV4-2 to TRBJ2-1; TRBD2 is a possible D gene (9 bases). Germline CDR1 reads LGHNA; CDR2 reads YNFKEQ. Trimming took 1 base from V and 6 from J, leaving 28 bases between them. This CDR3 region has 20 residues.

The chain recombines TRBV4-2 with TRBJ2-1; D possibly corresponds to TRBD2 (7 bases). The CDR3 loop spans 16 amino acids. Germline-derived CDR1 and CDR2 are LGHNA and YNFKEQ. Trimming removed 0 bases from V and 4 bases from J, with 13 bases in between. The CDR3 coding sequence is TGTGCCAGCAGCCAAGAACCGCGGGGGCCTTACAATGAGCAGTTCTTC. Translating gives CASSQEPRGPYNEQFF.

This clone was detected only a few times. V is TRBV28 and J is TRBJ1-5; D gene ambiguous. The CDR3 loop spans 14 amino acids. CDR1 MDHEN and CDR2 SYDVKM come from the germline V gene. The V end lost 10 bases, the J end lost 0 bases, and 13 bases lay between the germline ends. The CDR3 loop reads CATRSEYSNQPQHF. Written as DNA, the CDR3 is TGTGCCACCCGAAGTGAGTATAGCAATCAGCCCCAGCATTTT.

The rearrangement uses TRBV28 and TRBJ1-5; 7 nucleotides match TRBD1. This CDR3 has 14 residues. Trimming cost V 6 bases and J 3 bases; bases outside gene matches: 5. Germline CDR1 is MDHEN and CDR2 is SYDVKM. The CDR3 DNA reads TGTGCCAGCAGGTCGACAGGGCCCAATCAGCCCCAGCATTTT. It is translated as CASRSTGPNQPQHF.

V gene TRBV28 combines with J gene TRBJ1-1; tentatively, D is TRBD1 (6 bases). The CDR3 is made up of 14 amino acids. CDR1 MDHEN and CDR2 SYDVKM come from the germline V gene. The V end was cut by 4 bases, the J end by 2 bases, with 11 bases between. The CDR3 protein is CASSSGQRNTEAFF. DNA of the CDR3: TGTGCCAGCAGTTCCGGACAGAGAAACACTGAAGCTTTCTTT.

A few counts support this clone. The chain uses TRBV19 and TRBJ2-7; TRBD2 agrees at 8 bases. The CDR3 contains 16 residues. CDR1 and CDR2 (germline): LNHDA, SQIVND (reference sequence). V lost 0 bases to trimming and J lost 5 bases; unmatched junction nucleotides: 9. The CDR3 DNA is TGTGCCAGTAGTATAGACAAGCGGGAGTTCATCCACGAGCAGTACTTC. This codes for CASSIDKREFIHEQYF.

This chain connects TRBV7-2 to TRBJ2-7, with D tentatively TRBD2 (6 bases). V lost 5 bases and J lost 2, with 10 bases in between. The germline gives CDR1 SGHTA, CDR2 FQGNSA. The CDR3 length is 13 residues. CDR3: CASSQERAYEQYF. The CDR3 region has the DNA TGTGCCAGCAGCCAGGAGCGGGCCTACGAGCAGTACTTC.

This clone was found a few times. V usage is TRBV12-3 or TRBV12-4 and J usage is TRBJ1-3; no definite D call. Deletions cut 5 bases from V and 4 bases from J, with 9 bases between. The CDR3 loop spans 13 amino acids. The CDR3 nucleotides are TGTGCCAGCAGTGCCCACACAGGAAACACCATATATTTT. It is translated as CASSAHTGNTIYF.